The rows below give T cell receptor beta chains drawn from one sample of a study of blood T cell repertoires in COVID-19. Libraries were prepared by immunoSEQ multiplex PCR; TCRdb keeps only in-frame clonotypes and omits some of them. This table has around 300,000 clones, over 75% appearing once. Sequencing was carried out using peripheral blood. The receptors here all came from a human donor in a cohort sampled during active COVID-19. Each CDR3 is given with its conserved first and last residue. A D gene is named only where the DNA matches it firmly. The size entry is marked missing in some rows and otherwise reads once, few, many or a size class.

CDR3 length	V gene	D gene	J gene	clone size	CDR3 protein	CDR3 DNA
15	TRBV27	TRBD2	TRBJ2-1	NA	CASSSGLAGAGEQFF	TGTGCCAGCAGTTCCGGACTAGCGGGAGCGGGTGAGCAGTTCTTC
19	TRBV4-1	TRBD1	TRBJ1-4	once	CASSLTAGTVLQSNEKLFF	TGCGCCAGCAGCCTTACCGCGGGGACAGTGCTCCAAAGTAATGAAAAACTGTTTTTT
16	TRBV19	NA	TRBJ1-6	NA	CASSISGGSYNSPLHF	TGTGCCAGTAGTATATCCGGGGGCTCCTATAATTCACCCCTCCACTTT
15	TRBV7-2	TRBD2	TRBJ2-7	NA	CASSFRAGGPYEQYF	TGTGCCAGCAGCTTTCGGGCGGGAGGGCCCTACGAGCAGTACTTC
14	TRBV28	TRBD1	TRBJ2-2	NA	CASRGGQGAGELFF	TGTGCCAGCAGGGGAGGACAGGGCGCCGGGGAGCTGTTTTTT
13	TRBV14	NA	TRBJ2-1	NA	CASSQNIYNEQFF	TGTGCCAGCAGCCAGAACATATACAATGAGCAGTTCTTC
16	TRBV7-6	TRBD2	TRBJ2-3	NA	CASSPETSGFTDTQYF	TGTGCCAGCAGCCCCGAGACTAGCGGCTTCACAGATACGCAGTATTTT
16	TRBV5-1	TRBD1	TRBJ2-2	NA	CASSSQTGMGTGELFF	TGCGCCAGCAGCTCCCAGACAGGGATGGGAACCGGGGAGCTGTTTTTT
16	TRBV7-2	TRBD1	TRBJ1-2	NA	CASSLLGQGEIYGYTF	TGTGCCAGCAGCTTATTGGGACAGGGTGAAATCTATGGCTACACCTTC
15	TRBV19	NA	TRBJ2-1	NA	CASSSPGQRVGEQFF	TGTGCCAGTAGTTCGCCGGGCCAGAGGGTAGGTGAGCAGTTCTTC
16	TRBV18	NA	TRBJ2-1	NA	CASFPEAGQGGNEQFF	TGTGCCAGCTTCCCCGAAGCGGGGCAAGGGGGCAATGAGCAGTTCTTC
15	TRBV28	TRBD1	TRBJ2-1	NA	CASSPDRGTYNEQFF	TGTGCCAGCAGTCCGGACAGGGGAACCTACAATGAGCAGTTCTTC
15	TRBV5-5	TRBD2	TRBJ2-7	NA	CASSLSGGSSYEQYF	TGTGCCAGCAGCTTGAGCGGGGGGAGCTCCTACGAGCAGTACTTC
15	TRBV7-2	TRBD2	TRBJ2-7	NA	CASSLGTSGSYEQYF	TGTGCCAGCAGCTTAGGGACTAGCGGGAGCTACGAGCAGTACTTC
14	TRBV4-2	TRBD2	TRBJ2-3	few	CASSQGREQDTQYF	TGTGCCAGCAGCCAAGGGCGGGAGCAAGATACGCAGTATTTT
16	TRBV7-9	NA	TRBJ2-1	once	CASSLRRQTLGDEQFF	TGTGCCAGCAGCTTAAGGAGGCAGACCCTTGGGGATGAGCAGTTCTTC
16	TRBV5-1	TRBD2	TRBJ2-7	NA	CASSRNLLAGNYEQYF	TGCGCCAGCAGCCGGAACCTACTAGCGGGAAACTACGAGCAGTACTTC
14	TRBV10-3	TRBD1	TRBJ2-7	NA	CAISRTTGINEQYF	TGTGCCATCAGTAGGACGACAGGGATCAACGAGCAGTACTTC
14	TRBV2	NA	TRBJ2-1	NA	CASIRGSTIDEQFF	TGTGCCAGCATCAGGGGAAGTACTATCGATGAGCAGTTCTTC
16	TRBV29-1	TRBD1	TRBJ1-1	NA	CSVIGGTGVANTEAFF	TGCAGCGTCATTGGTGGGACAGGGGTAGCGAACACTGAAGCTTTCTTT
14	TRBV4-3	TRBD1	TRBJ1-2	many	CASSPETGYYGYTF	TGCGCCAGCAGCCCCGAGACAGGGTACTATGGCTACACCTTC
14	TRBV7-2	NA	TRBJ2-2	NA	CASSLVRNTGELFF	TGTGCCAGCAGCTTAGTCAGGAACACCGGGGAGCTGTTTTTT
15	TRBV18	NA	TRBJ1-5	NA	CASSPSDYSNQPQHF	TGTGCCAGCTCACCAAGCGATTATAGCAATCAGCCCCAGCATTTT
14	TRBV5-1	NA	TRBJ1-1	NA	CASSVVQGSTEAFF	TGCGCCAGCAGCGTTGTCCAGGGGTCCACTGAAGCTTTCTTT
13	TRBV7-9	TRBD1	TRBJ1-1	NA	CASSSGQGTEAFF	TGTGCCAGCAGCTCGGGACAGGGTACTGAAGCTTTCTTT
13	TRBV5-6	TRBD1	TRBJ1-2	NA	CASSSRGLLGYTF	TGTGCCAGCAGCTCCAGGGGGCTGCTCGGCTACACCTTC
13	TRBV18	NA	TRBJ2-2	NA	CASFTGNTGELFF	TGTGCCAGCTTCACAGGGAACACCGGGGAGCTGTTTTTT
15	TRBV6-9	TRBD1	TRBJ2-7	NA	CASSLSSGGTYEQYF	TGTGCCAGCAGTTTGTCGTCAGGGGGAACCTACGAGCAGTACTTC